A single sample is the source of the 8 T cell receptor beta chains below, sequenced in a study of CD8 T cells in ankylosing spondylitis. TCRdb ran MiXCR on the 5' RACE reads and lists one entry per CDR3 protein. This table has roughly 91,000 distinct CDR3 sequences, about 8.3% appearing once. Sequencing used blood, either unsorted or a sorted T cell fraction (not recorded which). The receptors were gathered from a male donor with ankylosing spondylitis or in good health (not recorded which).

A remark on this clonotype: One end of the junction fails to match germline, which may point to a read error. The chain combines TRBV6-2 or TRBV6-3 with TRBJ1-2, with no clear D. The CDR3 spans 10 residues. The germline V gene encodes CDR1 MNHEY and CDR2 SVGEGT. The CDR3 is CASTPGRTGW. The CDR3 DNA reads TGTGCCAGCACCCCAGGACGGACCGGATGG.

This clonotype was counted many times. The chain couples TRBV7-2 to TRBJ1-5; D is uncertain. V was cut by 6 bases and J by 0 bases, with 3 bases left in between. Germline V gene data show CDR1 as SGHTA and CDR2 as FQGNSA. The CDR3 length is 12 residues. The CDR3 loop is CASSFSNQPQHF. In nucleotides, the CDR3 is TGTGCCAGCAGTTTTAGCAATCAGCCCCAGCATTTT.

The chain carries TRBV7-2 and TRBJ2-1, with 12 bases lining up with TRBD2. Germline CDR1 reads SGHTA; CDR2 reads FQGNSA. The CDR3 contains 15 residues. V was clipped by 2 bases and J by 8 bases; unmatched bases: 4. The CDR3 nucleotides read TGTGCCAGCAGCTTAAGACTAGCGGGAGTCTATGAGCAGTTCTTC. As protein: CASSLRLAGVYEQFF. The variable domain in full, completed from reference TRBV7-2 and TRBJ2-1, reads GAGVSQSPSNKVTEKGKDVELRCDPISGHTALYWYRQSLGQGLEFLIYFQGNSAPDKSGLPSDRFSAERTGGSVSTLTIQRTQQEDSAVYLCASSLRLAGVYEQFFGPGTRLTVL.

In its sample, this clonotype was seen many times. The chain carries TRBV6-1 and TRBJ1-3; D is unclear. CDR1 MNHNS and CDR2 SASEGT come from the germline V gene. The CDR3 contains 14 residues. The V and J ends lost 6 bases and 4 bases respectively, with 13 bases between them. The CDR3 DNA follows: TGTGCCAGCAGCCCTACTTGGCGCGGAAACACCATATATTTT. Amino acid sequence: CASSPTWRGNTIYF.

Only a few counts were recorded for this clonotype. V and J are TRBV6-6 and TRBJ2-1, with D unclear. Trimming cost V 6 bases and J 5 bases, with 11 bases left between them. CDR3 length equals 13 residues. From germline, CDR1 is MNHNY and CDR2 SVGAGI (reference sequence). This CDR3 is CASSPVGDNEQFF. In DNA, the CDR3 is TGTGCCAGCAGCCCGGTTGGTGACAATGAGCAGTTCTTC.

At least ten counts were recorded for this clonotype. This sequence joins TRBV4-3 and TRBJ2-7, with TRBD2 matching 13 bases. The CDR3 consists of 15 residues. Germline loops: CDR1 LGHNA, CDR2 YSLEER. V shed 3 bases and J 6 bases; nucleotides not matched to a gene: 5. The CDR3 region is CASSHTSGRAFEQYF. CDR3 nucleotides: TGCGCCAGCAGCCACACTAGCGGGAGGGCCTTCGAGCAGTACTTC.

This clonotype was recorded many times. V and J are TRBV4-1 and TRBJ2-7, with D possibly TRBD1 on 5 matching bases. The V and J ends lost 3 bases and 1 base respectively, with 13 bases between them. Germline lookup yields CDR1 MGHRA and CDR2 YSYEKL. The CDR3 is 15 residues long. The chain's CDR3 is CASSQNLDSSYEQYF. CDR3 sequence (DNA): TGCGCCAGCAGCCAGAACCTAGACAGTTCCTACGAGCAGTACTTC.

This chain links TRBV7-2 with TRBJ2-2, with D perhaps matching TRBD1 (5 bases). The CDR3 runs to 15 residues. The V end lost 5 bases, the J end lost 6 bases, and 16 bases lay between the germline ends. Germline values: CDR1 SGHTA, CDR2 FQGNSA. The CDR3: CASSPRQSVAGELFF. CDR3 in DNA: TGTGCCAGCAGCCCTAGACAGAGTGTGGCCGGGGAGCTGTTTTTT.